These T cell receptor beta chains were read from a single sample in a study of OX40 agonist ivuxolimab in advanced cancers. Assay used: immunoSEQ multiplex PCR; TCRdb lists only in-frame clones, some missing. The sample yields around 65,000 clones, roughly 92% seen once. This sample comprised CD4+ or CD8+ T cells sorted from blood, obtained in a trial of the OX40 agonist ivuxolimab. All receptors derive from an adult with an advanced solid tumor such as melanoma, head and neck, liver or kidney cancer. Both conserved end residues are part of each CDR3. Fields, in order: V gene, J gene, clone size, D gene, CDR3 DNA, CDR3 protein. The D gene is left open where the match is weak. Only some rows state a clone size, as once, few, many or a class for expanded clones.

V: TRBV21-1
J: TRBJ1-3
size: NA
D: NA
DNA: TGTGCCAGCAGCAATAGTAACAGGGGTGAAAACACCATATATTTT
CDR3: CASSNSNRGENTIYF

V: TRBV27
J: TRBJ1-2
size: NA
D: TRBD1
DNA: TGTGCCAGCAGACCACAGGGGTTTACCTATGGCTACACCTTC
CDR3: CASRPQGFTYGYTF

V: TRBV5-6
J: TRBJ1-5
size: NA
D: TRBD1
DNA: TGTGCCAGCAGCTTGGGAGGACAGGGGGGAGAGACCCAGCATTTT
CDR3: CASSLGGQGGETQHF

V: TRBV5-1
J: TRBJ1-1
size: NA
D: TRBD1
DNA: TGCGCCAGCAGCCCCCTGGACAGGGGTAGCACTGAAGCTTTCTTT
CDR3: CASSPLDRGSTEAFF

V: TRBV5-1
J: TRBJ1-2
size: NA
D: NA
DNA: TGCGCCAGCAGCCTCGGTGGCGGGTGGGGCTACACCTTC
CDR3: CASSLGGGWGYTF

V: TRBV6-1
J: TRBJ1-4
size: NA
D: TRBD1
DNA: TGTGCCAGCAGTGCCGAAAGTGGGACAGTGAAATTTTTT
CDR3: CASSAESGTVKFF

V: TRBV18
J: TRBJ2-3
size: NA
D: NA
DNA: TGTGCCAGCATACCTCCAGTACGTACAGATACGCAGTATTTT
CDR3: CASIPPVRTDTQYF

V: TRBV7-8
J: TRBJ1-1
size: NA
D: NA
DNA: TGTGCCAGCAGCTTAAGGGCCTTGAACACTGAAGCTTTCTTT
CDR3: CASSLRALNTEAFF

V: TRBV10-1
J: TRBJ2-2
size: NA
D: NA
DNA: TGCGCCAGCAATAGCGCGAACACCGGGGAGCTGTTTTTT
CDR3: CASNSANTGELFF

V: TRBV6-6
J: TRBJ1-2
size: NA
D: TRBD1
DNA: TGTGCCAGCAGCCCAGACAGGGCATTTGGCTACACCTTC
CDR3: CASSPDRAFGYTF

V: TRBV19
J: TRBJ2-4
size: NA
D: NA
DNA: TGTGCCAGTAGTATAGTTGGGCAGGGAACCGATCTAGCCAAAAACATTCAGTACTTC
CDR3: CASSIVGQGTDLAKNIQYF

V: TRBV27
J: TRBJ2-7
size: NA
D: NA
DNA: TGTGCCAGCAGTCAGGGAGGCCCCTACGAGCAGTACTTC
CDR3: CASSQGGPYEQYF

V: TRBV6-4
J: TRBJ2-3
size: NA
D: TRBD2
DNA: TGTGCCAGCAGTCGGACTAGCGGGATGACAGATACGCAGTATTTT
CDR3: CASSRTSGMTDTQYF

V: TRBV6-5
J: TRBJ2-4
size: NA
D: NA
DNA: TGTGCCAGCAGTTACGGAGCGGTGGAAGCCAAAAACATTCAGTACTTC
CDR3: CASSYGAVEAKNIQYF

V: TRBV11-2
J: TRBJ1-1
size: NA
D: NA
DNA: TGTGCCAGCAGCCTCAATGGGGGGGACACTGAAGCTTTCTTT
CDR3: CASSLNGGDTEAFF

V: TRBV5-1
J: TRBJ2-2
size: once
D: TRBD2
DNA: TGCGCCAGCAGCTTGGTTAGCGGGAGTGACGGGGAGCTGTTTTTT
CDR3: CASSLVSGSDGELFF

V: TRBV19
J: TRBJ1-5
size: NA
D: NA
DNA: TGTGCCAGCACCAAAGGGGACGGACGCAATCAGCCCCAGCATTTT
CDR3: CASTKGDGRNQPQHF

V: TRBV7-9
J: TRBJ2-7
size: NA
D: NA
DNA: TGTGCCAGCAGCTTAAAAGGGGGCTGGAGGGAGGGCCGAGACGAGCAGTACTTC
CDR3: CASSLKGGWREGRDEQYF